This entry lists 30 T cell receptor beta chains sequenced from one sample in a study of blood T cell repertoires in COVID-19. Clones were sequenced by immunoSEQ multiplex PCR, and TCRdb holds only the in-frame ones, with some missing. The table shows 300,000 to 400,000 clones, with around 87% occurring only once. Sequenced: peripheral blood. These receptors all come from an older woman with COVID-19, enrolled during active disease.

This clone came up once. V and J are TRBV19 and TRBJ1-5; tentatively, D is TRBD1 (5 bases). The CDR3 spans 16 residues. V was trimmed by 1 base and J by 2 bases, leaving 12 bases between them. Germline V gene data show CDR1 as LNHDA and CDR2 as SQIVND (reference sequence). DNA of the CDR3: TGTGCCAGTAGTATAGCTGGGGGGACCGGCAATCAGCCCCAGCATTTT. Its translation: CASSIAGGTGNQPQHF. Based on the CDR3 plus reference TRBV19 and TRBJ1-5, the full variable domain is DGGITQSPKYLFRKEGQNVTLSCEQNLNHDAMYWYRQDPGQGLRLIYYSQIVNDFQKGDIAEGYSVSREKKESFPLTVTSAQKNPTAFYLCASSIAGGTGNQPQHFGDGTRLSIL.

The gene calls are TRBV2 and TRBJ1-2; TRBD1 aligns across 10 bases. J was trimmed by 6 bases and V by 6 bases; bases with no gene match: 4. The germline V gene has CDR1 SNHLY and CDR2 FYNNEI. CDR3 size: 13 residues. CDR3 residues: CASSPDRGHGYTF. CDR3 bases: TGTGCCAGCAGCCCCGACAGGGGGCATGGCTACACCTTC. Variable domain in full (rest from reference TRBV2 and TRBJ1-2): EPEVTQTPSHQVTQMGQEVILRCVPISNHLYFYWYRQILGQKVEFLVSFYNNEISEKSEIFDDQFSVERPDGSNFTLKIRSTKLEDSAMYFCASSPDRGHGYTFGSGTRLTVV.

The CDR3: CASSYEGQLTGELFF. The CDR3 region has the DNA TGTGCCAGCAGTTACGAGGGTCAGCTCACCGGGGAGCTGTTTTTT. The chain has TRBV6-6 and TRBJ2-2, with D perhaps matching TRBD2 (5 bases). The CDR3 consists of 15 residues. Germline lookup yields CDR1 MNHNY and CDR2 SVGAGI (reference sequence). V was cut by 2 bases and J by 4 bases, with 11 bases left in between.

The rearrangement joins TRBV18 to TRBJ1-1; maybe TRBD1 (5 bases). Per germline, CDR1 KGHSH and CDR2 LQKENI. The V end was cut by 3 bases, the J end by 4 bases, with 9 bases between. CDR3 size: 13 residues. The CDR3 is CASSPTAGTEAFF. CDR3 DNA: TGTGCCAGCTCACCGACAGCGGGCACTGAAGCTTTCTTT.

This chain uses TRBV2 with TRBJ2-2; 10 bases map to TRBD1. The J segment lost 6 bases and the V segment lost 3 bases, leaving 4 bases of the junction unmatched. The V gene's germline CDR1 is SNHLY and CDR2 FYNNEI. This CDR3 spans 15 amino acids. CDR3 nucleotides: TGTGCCAGCAGTGACCCTGGGACAGGGGCCGGGGAGCTGTTTTTT. This encodes CASSDPGTGAGELFF.

The chain uses TRBV7-9 and TRBJ1-1; D is ambiguous. Per germline, CDR1 SEHNR and CDR2 FQNEAQ (reference sequence). Trimming shortened V by 2 bases and J by 2 bases, and 12 bases separated the two germline ends. CDR3 size: 15 residues. The CDR3 spells CASSLPLGVNTEAFF. The DNA for the CDR3 is TGTGCCAGCAGCTTACCCCTCGGGGTAAACACTGAAGCTTTCTTT.

This clone has only a few counts. V usage is TRBV2 and J usage is TRBJ1-6; 7 bases match TRBD1. The CDR3 covers 15 residues. Germline V CDR1 and CDR2: SNHLY, FYNNEI. The trim removed 6 bases at V and 5 bases at J, leaving 7 bases unmatched. The CDR3 region is CASRNRDRNNSPLHF. For the CDR3, the DNA is TGTGCCAGCAGAAACCGGGACAGAAATAATTCACCCCTCCACTTT.

This sequence joins TRBV6-1 and TRBJ1-5; a possible D gene is TRBD1 (5 bases). Germline V gene sequence: CDR1 MNHNS, CDR2 SASEGT. This CDR3 has 13 residues. The V end was cut by 2 bases, the J end by 6 bases, with 8 bases between. CDR3 DNA: TGTGCCAGCAGTGAACGCCAGGGTCAGCCCCAGCATTTT. Amino acids: CASSERQGQPQHF.

The CDR3 loop reads CASSYGTGVSYEQYF. The CDR3 nucleotides read TGTGCCAGCAGTTACGGGACAGGGGTCTCCTACGAGCAGTACTTC. The rearrangement joins TRBV21-1 to TRBJ2-7; the table calls TRBD1, which could not be checked here. TRBV21-1 is a pseudogene locus. The CDR3 has 15 residues.

This chain joins TRBV5-8 and TRBJ2-7; D unresolved. V lost 0 bases, J lost 2 bases, and 9 bases lay in between. There are 14 residues in the CDR3. The germline CDR1 and CDR2 sequences are SGHTS and YDEGEE. The CDR3 sequence is CASSLERIAYEQYF. The CDR3 coding sequence is TGTGCCAGCAGCTTGGAGAGAATTGCCTACGAGCAGTACTTC.

The chain uses TRBV2 and TRBJ2-5; no clear D. The CDR3 is made up of 13 amino acids. Between the trimmed V and J ends, which lost 4 bases and 1 base, there was a span of 7 bases. The germline V gene encodes CDR1 SNHLY and CDR2 FYNNEI. The CDR3: CASSGNSQETQYF. The DNA for the CDR3 is TGTGCCAGCAGTGGCAACTCCCAAGAGACCCAGTACTTC. Full variable domain (rest looked up from reference TRBV2 and TRBJ2-5): EPEVTQTPSHQVTQMGQEVILRCVPISNHLYFYWYRQILGQKVEFLVSFYNNEISEKSEIFDDQFSVERPDGSNFTLKIRSTKLEDSAMYFCASSGNSQETQYFGPGTRLLVL.

The V call is TRBV3-1 (or the pseudogene TRBV3-2), the J call TRBJ1-4; 7 bases are shared with TRBD1. The CDR3 sequence is 12 residues long. Germline V gene lookup returns CDR1 LGHDT and CDR2 YNNKEL (reference sequence). Germline trimming cut 2 bases from V and 10 bases from J; bases unmatched to any gene: 1. As DNA, the CDR3 is TGTGCCAGCAGCCAACAGGGGGGAAAACTGTTTTTT. Residues: CASSQQGGKLFF.

The chain combines TRBV3-1 (or the pseudogene TRBV3-2) with TRBJ1-3; 7 bases map to TRBD1. Losses at the gene ends were 4 bases for V and 0 bases for J; bases not matched to a gene: 6. The CDR3 is made up of 16 amino acids. Germline V gene lookup returns CDR1 LGHDT and CDR2 YNNKEL (reference sequence). CDR3 coding DNA: TGTGCCAGCAGCCTTTGGACAGGTCCCTCTGGAAACACCATATATTTT. Protein product: CASSLWTGPSGNTIYF.

This clone was seen only once. The chain has TRBV18 and TRBJ2-1, with 11 bases aligning to TRBD1. From germline, CDR1 is KGHSH and CDR2 LQKENI. There are 15 residues in the CDR3. V shed 3 bases, J shed 9 bases, and the junction held 7 bases outside the gene matches. The CDR3 is CASSPASGTGGEQFF. For the CDR3, the DNA is TGTGCCAGCTCACCCGCCTCCGGGACAGGGGGTGAGCAGTTCTTC.

The chain couples TRBV5-1 to TRBJ1-2; 9 bases line up with TRBD1. The CDR3 has 14 residues. Per the germline V gene, CDR1 is SGHRS and CDR2 is YFSETQ. Germline trimming cut 4 bases from V and 8 bases from J; bases unmatched to any gene: 9. The CDR3 bases are TGCGCCAGCAGCGCTACAGGGGGCCTGGGAGGCTACACCTTC. This translates into CASSATGGLGGYTF.

J is TRBJ1-3 and V is TRBV27; D is uncertain. Germline assignment: CDR1 MNHEY and CDR2 SMNVEV (reference sequence). Trimming pared 4 bases from V and 0 bases from J, leaving 7 bases between. The CDR3 contains 14 residues. The CDR3 loop is CASSSVNSGNTIYF. The CDR3, as DNA: TGTGCCAGCAGTTCGGTGAACTCTGGAAACACCATATATTTT.

The gene calls are TRBV6-5 and TRBJ1-2, with 9 nucleotides matching TRBD1. This CDR3 is built from 15 residues. With 0 bases clipped from V and 4 bases from J, the junction kept 3 bases outside the gene matches. From germline, CDR1 is MNHEY and CDR2 SVGAGI. This chain's CDR3 is CASSYSTGGFYGYTF. In DNA form, the CDR3 reads TGTGCCAGCAGTTACTCGACAGGGGGGTTCTATGGCTACACCTTC.

The J gene is TRBJ2-7, the V gene TRBV7-2; D might be TRBD2 (6 bases). Germline V gene sequence: CDR1 SGHTA, CDR2 FQGNSA. Trimming took off 1 base at V and 1 base at J, with 11 bases between the two ends. This CDR3 has 15 residues. CDR3 amino acids: CASSLGAGVSYEQYF. The CDR3 DNA sequence: TGTGCCAGCAGCTTAGGAGCGGGCGTTTCCTACGAGCAGTACTTC.

This rearrangement joins TRBV18 to TRBJ1-1; unclear D gene. Germline V CDR1 and CDR2: KGHSH, LQKENI. This CDR3 is 15 amino acids long. Trimming removed 6 bases at V and 7 bases at J, with 21 bases between. DNA for the CDR3: TGTGCCAGCTCTCACCAGGCGTTTGGGAGCGGTGAAGCTTTCTTT. It yields the protein CASSHQAFGSGEAFF.

This clone was counted once. CDR3 bases: TGCGCCAGCAGCTTGATGGGGGCACCGGCCTACGAGCAGTACTTC. This sequence encodes CASSLMGAPAYEQYF. The chain is built from TRBV5-1 and TRBJ2-7; D might be TRBD1 (6 bases). The CDR3 consists of 15 residues. Trimming took 1 base from V and 2 from J, leaving 13 bases between them. The V gene's germline CDR1 is SGHRS and CDR2 YFSETQ.

The CDR3 spells CASSYGGINTEAFF. As DNA, the CDR3 is TGTGCCAGCAGTTATGGGGGGATTAACACTGAAGCTTTCTTT. The chain recombines TRBV6-6 with TRBJ1-1; weak D call: TRBD1 (5 bases). The CDR3 is made up of 14 amino acids. V gave up 3 bases and J gave up 2 bases, with 10 bases separating them. From germline, CDR1 is MNHNY and CDR2 SVGAGI (reference sequence).

The J gene is TRBJ2-2, the V gene TRBV19; 12 bases agree with TRBD2. Germline V gives CDR1 LNHDA, CDR2 SQIVND (reference sequence). V was pared by 6 bases and J by 6 bases, with 2 bases of the junction left unmatched. The CDR3 contains 14 residues. The CDR3 bases are TGTGCCAGTAGCCCTAGCGGGGGGGCCGGGGAGCTGTTTTTT. As protein: CASSPSGGAGELFF.

The chain recombines TRBV18 with TRBJ2-3, with 8 bases matching TRBD1. Germline assignment: CDR1 KGHSH and CDR2 LQKENI. There are 16 residues in the CDR3. After removal of 5 bases from V and 2 bases from J, the junction contained 9 bases not matched to a gene. The CDR3, as DNA: TGTGCCAGCTCAGCCAACAGGGGGGACCCCACAGATACGCAGTATTTT. Translation gives CASSANRGDPTDTQYF. The entire variable domain, with the rest obtained from reference TRBV18 and TRBJ2-3, is as follows: NAGVMQNPRHLVRRRGQEARLRCSPMKGHSHVYWYRQLPEEGLKFMVYLQKENIIDESGMPKERFSAEFPKEGPSILRIQQVVRGDSAAYFCASSANRGDPTDTQYFGPGTRLTVL.

The CDR3 DNA is TGCGCCAGCAGCTTGGGGGACAGGTCCTACTCCTACGAGCAGTACTTC. Its protein product is CASSLGDRSYSYEQYF. The chain combines TRBV5-1 with TRBJ2-7; 8 bases are shared with TRBD1. Germline V gene sequence: CDR1 SGHRS, CDR2 YFSETQ. V shed 0 bases and J 0 bases; nucleotides not matched to a gene: 5. The CDR3 extends over 16 amino acids.

The V and J genes are TRBV21-1 and TRBJ2-1; the tabulated D call, TRBD2, remains unverified against the DNA. TRBV21-1 is termed a pseudogene. CDR3 length: 11 residues. The CDR3 reads CASSHEGEQFF. CDR3 nucleotide sequence: TGTGCCAGCAGCCACGAGGGAGAGCAGTTCTTC.

The gene calls are TRBV28 and TRBJ1-4, with a possible D match to TRBD1 (5 bases). Deletions cut 3 bases from V and 8 bases from J, with 10 bases between. CDR1 and CDR2 from the germline V gene are MDHEN and SYDVKM. The CDR3 length is 13 residues. For the CDR3, the DNA is TGTGCCAGCAGTTTGCAGGGAAGAGAAAAACTGTTTTTT. The encoded protein is CASSLQGREKLFF.

The gene calls are TRBV3-1 (or the pseudogene TRBV3-2) and TRBJ1-2; no firm D call. CDR3 length: 15 residues. Trimming removed 0 bases at V and 3 bases at J, with 11 bases between. The germline V gene encodes CDR1 LGHDT and CDR2 YNNKEL (reference sequence). The CDR3 sequence: CASSQEAAGYYGYTF. The CDR3 DNA is TGTGCCAGCAGCCAAGAAGCCGCGGGTTACTATGGCTACACCTTC.

This clone occurred once. The V call is TRBV9, the J call TRBJ1-2; TRBD1 matches at 8 bases. V was clipped by 4 bases and J by 3 bases; unmatched bases: 2. Germline lookup yields CDR1 SGDLS and CDR2 YYNGEE. The length of the CDR3 is 13 residues. The CDR3 region is CASSTGGDYGYTF. CDR3 nucleotides: TGTGCCAGCAGCACAGGGGGGGACTATGGCTACACCTTC. The full variable domain, its missing parts supplied by reference TRBV9 and TRBJ1-2, is DSGVTQTPKHLITATGQRVTLRCSPRSGDLSVYWYQQSLDQGLQFLIQYYNGEERAKGNILERFSAQQFPDLHSELNLSSLELGDSALYFCASSTGGDYGYTFGSGTRLTVV.

This clone turned up a few times. The chain couples TRBV19 to TRBJ1-6; tentative D call: TRBD1 (5 bases). Between the trimmed V and J ends, which lost 6 bases and 5 bases, there was a span of 14 bases. Germline assignment: CDR1 LNHDA and CDR2 SQIVND (reference sequence). CDR3 length: 15 residues. CDR3 in DNA: TGTGCCAGTAGCTCCGGACACCAGCATAATTCACCCCTCCACTTT. Translating it yields CASSSGHQHNSPLHF. Supplemented by reference TRBV19 and TRBJ1-6, the full variable domain reads DGGITQSPKYLFRKEGQNVTLSCEQNLNHDAMYWYRQDPGQGLRLIYYSQIVNDFQKGDIAEGYSVSREKKESFPLTVTSAQKNPTAFYLCASSSGHQHNSPLHFGNGTRLTVT.

As DNA, the CDR3 is TGTGCCAGCAGTCGATCCGGGACAGGAAGCAATCAGCCCCAGCATTTT. Its protein product is CASSRSGTGSNQPQHF. The chain has TRBV6-6 and TRBJ1-5, with TRBD1 matching 8 bases. V lost 5 bases and J lost 1; bases outside the gene matches: 7. The CDR3 extends over 16 amino acids. The germline CDR1 and CDR2 sequences are MNHNY and SVGAGI (reference sequence).